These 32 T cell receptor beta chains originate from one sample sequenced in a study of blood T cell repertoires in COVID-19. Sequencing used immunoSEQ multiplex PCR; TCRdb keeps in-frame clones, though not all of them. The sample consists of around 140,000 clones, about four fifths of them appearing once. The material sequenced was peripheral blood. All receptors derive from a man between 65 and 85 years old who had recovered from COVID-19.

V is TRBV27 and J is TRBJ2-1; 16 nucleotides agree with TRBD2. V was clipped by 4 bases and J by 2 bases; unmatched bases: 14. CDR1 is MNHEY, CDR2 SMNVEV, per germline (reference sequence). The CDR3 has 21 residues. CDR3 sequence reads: CASSSEPGLAGGPSAYNEQFF. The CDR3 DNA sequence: TGTGCCAGCAGTTCTGAACCGGGACTAGCGGGAGGGCCTTCGGCCTACAATGAGCAGTTCTTC.

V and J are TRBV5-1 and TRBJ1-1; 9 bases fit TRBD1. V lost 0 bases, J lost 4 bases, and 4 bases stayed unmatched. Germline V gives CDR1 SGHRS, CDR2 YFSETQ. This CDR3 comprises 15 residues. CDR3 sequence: CASSLVGQGGTEAFF. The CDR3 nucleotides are TGCGCCAGCAGCTTGGTGGGACAGGGAGGCACTGAAGCTTTCTTT. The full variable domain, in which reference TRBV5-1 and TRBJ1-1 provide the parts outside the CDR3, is KAGVTQTPRYLIKTRGQQVTLSCSPISGHRSVSWYQQTPGQGLQFLFEYFSETQRNKGNFPGRFSGRQFSNSRSEMNVSTLELGDSALYLCASSLVGQGGTEAFFGQGTRLTVV.

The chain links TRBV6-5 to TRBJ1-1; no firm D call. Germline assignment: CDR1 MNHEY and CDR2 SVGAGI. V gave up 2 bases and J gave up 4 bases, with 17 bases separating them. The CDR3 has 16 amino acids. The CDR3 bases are TGTGCCAGCAGTTACATTACACCCGGAGGGCTCACTGAAGCTTTCTTT. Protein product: CASSYITPGGLTEAFF.

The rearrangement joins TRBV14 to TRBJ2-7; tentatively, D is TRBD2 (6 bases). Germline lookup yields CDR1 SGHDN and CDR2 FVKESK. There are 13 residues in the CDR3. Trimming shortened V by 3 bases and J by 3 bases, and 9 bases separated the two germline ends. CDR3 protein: CASSQNSGYEQYF. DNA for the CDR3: TGTGCCAGCAGCCAGAATAGCGGCTACGAGCAGTACTTC.

The CDR3 DNA reads TGTGCCAGCCTGCGGAGCCGGGACACCGGGGAGCTGTTTTTT. This codes for CASLRSRDTGELFF. This chain uses TRBV2 with TRBJ2-2; no firm D call. Per the germline V gene, CDR1 is SNHLY and CDR2 is FYNNEI. V dropped 8 bases and J dropped 3 bases, with 13 bases sitting between them. CDR3 length: 14 amino acids.

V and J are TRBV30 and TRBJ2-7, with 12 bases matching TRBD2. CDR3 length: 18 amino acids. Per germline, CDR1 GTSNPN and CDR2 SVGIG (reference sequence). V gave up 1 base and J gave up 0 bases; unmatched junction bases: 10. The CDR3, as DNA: TGTGCCTGGAGTGACCGACTAGCGGGAGCCCCCAGCTCCTACGAGCAGTACTTC. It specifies CAWSDRLAGAPSSYEQYF.

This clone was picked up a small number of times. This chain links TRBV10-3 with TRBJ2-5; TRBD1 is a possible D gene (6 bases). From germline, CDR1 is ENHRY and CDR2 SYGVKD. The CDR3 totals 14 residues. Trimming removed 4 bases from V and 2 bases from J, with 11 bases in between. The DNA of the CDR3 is TGTGCCATCAGTGGGGGGCGGCCGCAAGAGACCCAGTACTTC. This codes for CAISGGRPQETQYF.

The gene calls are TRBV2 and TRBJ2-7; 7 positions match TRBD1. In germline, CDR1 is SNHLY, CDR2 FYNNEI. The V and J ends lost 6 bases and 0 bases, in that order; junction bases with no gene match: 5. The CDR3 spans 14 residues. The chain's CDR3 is CASRNRGNSYEQYF. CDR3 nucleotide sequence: TGTGCCAGCAGGAACAGGGGTAACTCCTACGAGCAGTACTTC. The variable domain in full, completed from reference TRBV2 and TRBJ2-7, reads EPEVTQTPSHQVTQMGQEVILRCVPISNHLYFYWYRQILGQKVEFLVSFYNNEISEKSEIFDDQFSVERPDGSNFTLKIRSTKLEDSAMYFCASRNRGNSYEQYFGPGTRLTVT.

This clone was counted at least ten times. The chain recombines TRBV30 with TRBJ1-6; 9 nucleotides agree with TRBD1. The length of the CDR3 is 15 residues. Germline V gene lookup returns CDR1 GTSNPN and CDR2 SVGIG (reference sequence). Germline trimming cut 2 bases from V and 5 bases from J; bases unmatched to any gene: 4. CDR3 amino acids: CAWSQGDRDNSPLHF. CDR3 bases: TGTGCCTGGAGTCAGGGGGACAGGGATAATTCACCCCTCCACTTT.

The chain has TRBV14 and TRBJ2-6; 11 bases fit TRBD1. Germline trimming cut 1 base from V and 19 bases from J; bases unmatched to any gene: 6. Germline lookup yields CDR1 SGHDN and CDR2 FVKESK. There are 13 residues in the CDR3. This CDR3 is CASSQAPDRGPTF. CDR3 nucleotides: TGTGCCAGCAGCCAAGCCCCGGACAGGGGGCCCACTTTC.

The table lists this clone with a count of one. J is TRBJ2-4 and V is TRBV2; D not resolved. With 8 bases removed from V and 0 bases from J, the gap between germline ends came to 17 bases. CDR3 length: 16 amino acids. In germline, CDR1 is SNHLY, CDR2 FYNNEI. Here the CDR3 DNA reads TGTGCCAGCTCGCTCCGGGTGTTGGAAGCCAAAAACATTCAGTACTTC. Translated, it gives CASSLRVLEAKNIQYF. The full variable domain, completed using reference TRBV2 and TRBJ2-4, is EPEVTQTPSHQVTQMGQEVILRCVPISNHLYFYWYRQILGQKVEFLVSFYNNEISEKSEIFDDQFSVERPDGSNFTLKIRSTKLEDSAMYFCASSLRVLEAKNIQYFGAGTRLSVL.

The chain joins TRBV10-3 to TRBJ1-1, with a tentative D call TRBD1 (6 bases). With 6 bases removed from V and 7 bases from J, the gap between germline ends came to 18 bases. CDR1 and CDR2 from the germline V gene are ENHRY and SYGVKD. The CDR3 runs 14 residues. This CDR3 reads CAISPTRPGDEAFF. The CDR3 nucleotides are TGTGCCATCAGCCCGACCCGGCCAGGGGATGAAGCTTTCTTT.

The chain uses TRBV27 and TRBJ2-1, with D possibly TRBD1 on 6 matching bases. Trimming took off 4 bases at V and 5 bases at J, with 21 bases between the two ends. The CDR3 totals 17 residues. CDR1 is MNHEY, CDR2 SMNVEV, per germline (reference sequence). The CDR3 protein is CASSSVQGGVRNNEQFF. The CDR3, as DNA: TGTGCCAGCAGTTCGGTGCAAGGGGGAGTGAGGAACAATGAGCAGTTCTTC.

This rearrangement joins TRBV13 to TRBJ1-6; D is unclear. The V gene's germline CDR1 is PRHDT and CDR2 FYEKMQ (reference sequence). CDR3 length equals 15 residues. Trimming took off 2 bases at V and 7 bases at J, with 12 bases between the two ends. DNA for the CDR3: TGTGCCAGCAGCTTAACGGGGTGGAGAAATTCACCCCTCCACTTT. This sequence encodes CASSLTGWRNSPLHF.

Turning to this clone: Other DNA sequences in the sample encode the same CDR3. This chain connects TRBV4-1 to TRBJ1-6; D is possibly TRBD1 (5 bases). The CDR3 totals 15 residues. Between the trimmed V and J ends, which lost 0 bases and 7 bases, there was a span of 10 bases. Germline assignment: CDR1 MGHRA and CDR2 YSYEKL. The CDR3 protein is CASSQDGSGNSPLHF. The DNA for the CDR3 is TGCGCCAGCAGCCAAGATGGGTCAGGGAATTCACCCCTCCACTTT.

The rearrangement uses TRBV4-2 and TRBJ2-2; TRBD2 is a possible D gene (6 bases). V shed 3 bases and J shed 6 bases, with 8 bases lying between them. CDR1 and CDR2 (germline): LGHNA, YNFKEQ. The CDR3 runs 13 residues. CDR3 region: CASSHTGAGELFF. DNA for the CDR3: TGTGCCAGCAGCCACACGGGAGCCGGGGAGCTGTTTTTT.

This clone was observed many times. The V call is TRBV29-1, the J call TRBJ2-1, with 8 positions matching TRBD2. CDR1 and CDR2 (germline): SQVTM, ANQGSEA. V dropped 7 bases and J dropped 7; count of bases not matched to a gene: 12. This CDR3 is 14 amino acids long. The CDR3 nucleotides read TGCAGCGGCGTCGACAGCGGGAGAAGGAATGAGCAGTTCTTC. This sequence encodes CSGVDSGRRNEQFF.

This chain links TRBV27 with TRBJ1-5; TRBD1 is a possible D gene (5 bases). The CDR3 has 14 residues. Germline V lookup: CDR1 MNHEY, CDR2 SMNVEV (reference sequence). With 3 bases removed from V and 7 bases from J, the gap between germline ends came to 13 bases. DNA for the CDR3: TGTGCCAGCAGTTTCGGGCAGGGAGGACAGCCCCAGCATTTT. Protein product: CASSFGQGGQPQHF.

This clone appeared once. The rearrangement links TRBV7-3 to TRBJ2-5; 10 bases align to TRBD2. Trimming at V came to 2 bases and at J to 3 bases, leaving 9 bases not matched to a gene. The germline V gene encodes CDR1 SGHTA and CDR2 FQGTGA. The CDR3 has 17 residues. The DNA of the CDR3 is TGTGCCAGCAGCTTATGGGGCAGCGGGAGGGCCGAAGAGACCCAGTACTTC. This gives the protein CASSLWGSGRAEETQYF.

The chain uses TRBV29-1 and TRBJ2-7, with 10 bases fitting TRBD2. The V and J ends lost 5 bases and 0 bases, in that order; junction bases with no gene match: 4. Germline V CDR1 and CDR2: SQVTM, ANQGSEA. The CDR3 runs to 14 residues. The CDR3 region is CSVPIAGGSYEQYF. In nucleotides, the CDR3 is TGCAGCGTTCCAATAGCGGGAGGCTCCTACGAGCAGTACTTC.

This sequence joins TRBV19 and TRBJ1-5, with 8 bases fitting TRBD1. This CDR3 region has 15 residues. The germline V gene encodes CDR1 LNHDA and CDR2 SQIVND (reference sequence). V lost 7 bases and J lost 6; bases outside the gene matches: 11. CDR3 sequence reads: CASTLRQGAIQPQHF. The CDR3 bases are TGTGCCAGTACCCTCCGGCAGGGGGCTATTCAGCCCCAGCATTTT.

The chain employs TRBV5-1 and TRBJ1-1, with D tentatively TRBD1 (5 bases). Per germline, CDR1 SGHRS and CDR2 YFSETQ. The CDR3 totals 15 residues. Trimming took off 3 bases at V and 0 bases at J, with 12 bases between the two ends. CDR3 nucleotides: TGCGCCAGCAGCTCAGAGACAGCCTTGAACACTGAAGCTTTCTTT. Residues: CASSSETALNTEAFF. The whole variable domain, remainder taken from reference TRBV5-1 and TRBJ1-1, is KAGVTQTPRYLIKTRGQQVTLSCSPISGHRSVSWYQQTPGQGLQFLFEYFSETQRNKGNFPGRFSGRQFSNSRSEMNVSTLELGDSALYLCASSSETALNTEAFFGQGTRLTVV.

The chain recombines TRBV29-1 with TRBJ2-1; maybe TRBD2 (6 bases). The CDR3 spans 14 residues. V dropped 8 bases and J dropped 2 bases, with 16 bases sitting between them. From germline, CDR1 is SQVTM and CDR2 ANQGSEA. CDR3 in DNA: TGCAGCACTACTTGGTCTAGCGCCTACAATGAGCAGTTCTTC. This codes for CSTTWSSAYNEQFF.

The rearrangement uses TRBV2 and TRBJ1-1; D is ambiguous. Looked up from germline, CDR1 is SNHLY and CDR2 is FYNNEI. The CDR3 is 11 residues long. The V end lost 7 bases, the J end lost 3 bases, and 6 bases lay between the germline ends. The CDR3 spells CASTGYTEAFF. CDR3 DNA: TGTGCCAGCACCGGGTACACTGAAGCTTTCTTT. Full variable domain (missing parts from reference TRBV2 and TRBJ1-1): EPEVTQTPSHQVTQMGQEVILRCVPISNHLYFYWYRQILGQKVEFLVSFYNNEISEKSEIFDDQFSVERPDGSNFTLKIRSTKLEDSAMYFCASTGYTEAFFGQGTRLTVV.

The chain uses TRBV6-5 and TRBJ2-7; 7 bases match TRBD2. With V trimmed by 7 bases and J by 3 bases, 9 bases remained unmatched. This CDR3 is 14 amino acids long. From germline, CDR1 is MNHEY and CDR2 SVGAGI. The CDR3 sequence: CASKRLGGNYEQYF. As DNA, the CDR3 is TGTGCCAGCAAGAGGCTCGGGGGGAACTACGAGCAGTACTTC.

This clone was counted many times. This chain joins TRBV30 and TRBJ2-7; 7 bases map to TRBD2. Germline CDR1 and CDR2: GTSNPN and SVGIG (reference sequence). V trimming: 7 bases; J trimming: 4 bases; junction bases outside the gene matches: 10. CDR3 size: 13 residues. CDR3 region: CAFQGGNEYEQYF. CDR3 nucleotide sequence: TGTGCCTTTCAGGGAGGGAATGAATACGAGCAGTACTTC.

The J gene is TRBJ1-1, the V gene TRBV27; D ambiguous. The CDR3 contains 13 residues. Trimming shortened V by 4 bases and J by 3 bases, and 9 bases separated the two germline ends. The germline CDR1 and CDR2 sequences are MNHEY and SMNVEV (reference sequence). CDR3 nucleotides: TGTGCCAGCAGTTCGGGGATAGACACTGAAGCTTTCTTT. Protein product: CASSSGIDTEAFF.

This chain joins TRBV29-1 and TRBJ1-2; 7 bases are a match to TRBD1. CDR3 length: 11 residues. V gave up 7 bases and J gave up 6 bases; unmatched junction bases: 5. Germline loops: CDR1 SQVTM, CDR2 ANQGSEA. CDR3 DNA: TGCAGCGCACGACAGGGAGATGGCTACACCTTC. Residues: CSARQGDGYTF. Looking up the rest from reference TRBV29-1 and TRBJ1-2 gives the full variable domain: SAVISQKPSRDICQRGTSLTIQCQVDSQVTMMFWYRQQPGQSLTLIATANQGSEATYESGFVIDKFPISRPNLTFSTLTVSNMSPEDSSIYLCSARQGDGYTFGSGTRLTVV.

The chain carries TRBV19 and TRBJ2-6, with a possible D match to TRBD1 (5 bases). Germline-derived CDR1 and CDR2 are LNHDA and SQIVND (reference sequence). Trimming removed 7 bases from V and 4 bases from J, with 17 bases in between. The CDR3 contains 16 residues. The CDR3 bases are TGTGCCAGTACGTCAGGGTCCTGGAGCGGGGCCAACGTCCTGACTTTC. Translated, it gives CASTSGSWSGANVLTF.

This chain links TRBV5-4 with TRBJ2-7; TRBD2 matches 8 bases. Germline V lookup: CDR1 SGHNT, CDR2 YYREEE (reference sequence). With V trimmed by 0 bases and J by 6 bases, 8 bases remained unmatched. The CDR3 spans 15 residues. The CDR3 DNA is TGTGCCAGCAGCTTGGCAGCGGGAGTTGCTGGCGAGCAGTACTTC. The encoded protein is CASSLAAGVAGEQYF.

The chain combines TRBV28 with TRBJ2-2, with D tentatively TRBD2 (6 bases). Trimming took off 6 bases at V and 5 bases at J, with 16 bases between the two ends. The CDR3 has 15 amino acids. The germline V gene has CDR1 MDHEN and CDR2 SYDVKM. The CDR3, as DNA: TGTGCCAGCAGAGCGAGCGGGTGGGAGACCGGGGAGCTGTTTTTT. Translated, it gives CASRASGWETGELFF.

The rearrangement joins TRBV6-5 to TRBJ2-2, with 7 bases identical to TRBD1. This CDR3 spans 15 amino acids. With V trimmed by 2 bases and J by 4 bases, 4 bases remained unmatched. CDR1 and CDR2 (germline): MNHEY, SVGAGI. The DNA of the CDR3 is TGTGCCAGCAGTTACGAGGGGGCGGGCACCGGGGAGCTGTTTTTT. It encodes CASSYEGAGTGELFF.